This T cell receptor beta chain was recorded in a study of shared clonotypes between healthy human individuals. Overall study findings and caveats: Investigators collected only blood, and repertoires in tissues likely differ.

Cells designated naive CD8 were CD45RO-negative and were positively selected for CCR7, with terminally differentiated effector memory CD45RA+ cells excluded. This CDR3 spans 15 amino acids. V lost 4 bases and J 0 bases, leaving 10 bases between the germline ends. CDR1 and CDR2 from the germline V gene are LGHNA and YNFKEQ. As regards this clone: Its antigen is unknown.

The authors split each subset's genomic DNA evenly across several immunoSEQ plates. For sorted subsets, 150 to 200 ng DNA per replicate equaled 30,000 or so T cell genomes. Method: immunoSEQ multiplex PCR; TCRdb's copy keeps in-frame clones and lacks some. The sample shows around 2.1 million clones, approximately 94% of them seen only once. The chain is built from TRBV4-2 and TRBJ2-1; D not certain. The source is a man between 18 and 29 years old in good health. Some clones in this sample may be carry-over from other donors' samples. The sequencing input was naive CD8+ T cells from PBMCs. CDR3 sequence: CASSPVAFSYNEQFF. Here the CDR3 DNA reads TGTGCCAGCAGCCCCGTAGCCTTCTCCTACAATGAGCAGTTCTTC.